This T cell receptor beta chain derives from a study of beta chain features in type 1 diabetes. Study-level findings and limits: The analysis here could not establish whether HLA type shapes TCRB rearrangement. Type 1 diabetes patients had VDJ junctions that carried fewer insertions and more deletions. Comparison showed that naive, central memory and Treg TCRB repertoires appeared more similar among patients than among healthy donors. Type 1 diabetes patients had moderately but significantly shorter TCRB CDR3s in all four CD4+ subsets.

J lost 9 bases, V lost 3 bases, and 10 bases had no gene match. The CDR3 contains 15 residues. CDR1 is SEHNR and CDR2 is FQNEAQ in the germline V gene (reference sequence). Expressed TCRB transcripts were sequenced because the entire RNA isolate underwent reverse transcription. The assay was immunoSEQ multiplex PCR, and TCRdb's table has in-frame clones only and misses some. Of roughly 150,000 clones in the sample, 10% were seen once. In the case of this clone: Its antigen is as yet unknown.

The chain uses TRBV7-9 and TRBJ2-1; 8 nucleotides match TRBD2. This clonotype was obtained from a man aged 30 to 45 with type 1 diabetes. Material for sequencing was central memory CD4+ T cells from blood. CDR3 amino acids: CASSLGRGLVGEQFF. The CDR3 DNA is TGTGCCAGCAGCTTGGGGCGGGGACTAGTTGGTGAGCAGTTCTTC. Variable domain in full (rest from reference TRBV7-9 and TRBJ2-1): DTGVSQNPRHKITKRGQNVTFRCDPISEHNRLYWYRQTLGQGPEFLTYFQNEAQLEKSRLLSDRFSAERPKGSFSTLEIQRTEQGDSAMYLCASSLGRGLVGEQFFGPGTRLTVL.